This is a list of T cell receptor beta chains from one sample in a study of post-analysis software for immune sequencing data. TCRdb redid the calling of the PCR reads with MiXCR, one entry per CDR3 protein. The repertoire holds over 150,000 distinct CDR3 sequences, with approximately 31% as singletons. Sample: blood. These receptors were obtained from a girl aged 5-17 years with multiple sclerosis. CDR3s include the opening cysteine and the closing phenylalanine or tryptophan. Each record gives: D gene, V gene, J gene, clone size, CDR3 DNA, CDR3 protein. A D gene is named only where the DNA matches it firmly. Rows may omit the clone size; those that give it use once, few, many or a size class.

.	TRBV19	TRBJ1-4	few	TGTGCCAGTAGTAACCCCCCCGGGGGGGAAAAACTGTTTTTT	CASSNPPGGEKLFF
TRBD2	TRBV27	TRBJ2-5	.	TGTGCCAGCAGTTTATCGAGGACTAGCGGCCGGGAGGAGACCCAGTACTTC	CASSLSRTSGREETQYF
.	TRBV28	TRBJ2-7	.	TGTGCCAGCAGTTTATCTCCCGAGCAGTACTTC	CASSLSPEQYF
TRBD1	TRBV2	TRBJ1-6	.	TGTGCCAGCAGTGAAGGGGACAGGGGAAGGTCACCCCTCCACTTT	CASSEGDRGRSPLHF
.	TRBV24-1	TRBJ2-4	.	TGTGCCACCAGTGTTCGGACCATATTAGCCAAAAACATTCAGTACTTC	CATSVRTILAKNIQYF
TRBD1	TRBV5-5	TRBJ1-5	few	TGTGCCAGCAGCCCCGGACAGGGTTCGGTCTATCAGCCCCAGCATTTT	CASSPGQGSVYQPQHF
.	TRBV28	TRBJ2-5	.	TGTACCAGCAGTTCGACAGGTCAAGAGACCCAGTACTTC	CTSSSTGQETQYF
TRBD2	TRBV7-9	TRBJ2-1	.	TGTGCCAGCAGCTTAGTCTTCGGACTAGCGGGGGAACAAGGCTACAATGAGCAGTTCTTC	CASSLVFGLAGEQGYNEQFF
.	TRBV6-5	TRBJ1-1	.	TGTGCCAGCAGTTTATCCGGGGTCACCACTGAAGCTTTCTTT	CASSLSGVTTEAFF
.	TRBV20-1	TRBJ1-5	.	TGCAGTACTAGTGGCCTGGGTGACCGCCAGCCCCAGCATTTT	CSTSGLGDRQPQHF
.	TRBV7-9	TRBJ1-6	few	TGTGCCAGCAACCCACTACTGAGCTCCTATAATTCACCCCTCCACTTT	CASNPLLSSYNSPLHF
TRBD2	TRBV20-1	TRBJ2-1	.	TGCAGTGCTAGAGATCAGCGGGGGGTATACAATGAGCAGTTCTTC	CSARDQRGVYNEQFF
TRBD1	TRBV2	TRBJ2-7	.	TGTGCCAGCAGTGAAGCCGACAGGGGGTTCGAGCAGTACTTC	CASSEADRGFEQYF
.	TRBV11-2	TRBJ2-1	.	TGTGCCGGCAGCTTAGATGAGGGTTCCTACAATGAGCAGTTCTTC	CAGSLDEGSYNEQFF
TRBD1	TRBV9	TRBJ2-7	few	TGTGCCAGCAGCGTCGGGACAGGCCTGGGGTACGAGCAGTACTTC	CASSVGTGLGYEQYF
.	TRBV2	TRBJ2-5	few	TGTGCCAGCAGTGAAGCTTGGGAGACCCAGTACTTC	CASSEAWETQYF
TRBD1	TRBV12-3/TRBV12-4	TRBJ1-1	.	TGTGCCAGCAGTCTCGGGACAGGGGGGAGGAACACTGAAGCTTTCTTT	CASSLGTGGRNTEAFF
.	TRBV29-1	TRBJ2-1	many	TGCAGCGCCTGGGGTGGGGGCGATGAGCAGTTCTTC	CSAWGGGDEQFF
.	TRBV7-2	TRBJ2-1	many	TGTGCCAGCAGCTTAGCGGGAGGCCAACATTACAATGAGCAGTTCTTC	CASSLAGGQHYNEQFF
.	TRBV12-3/TRBV12-4	TRBJ1-5	few	TGTGCCAGCAGCAAGGCCCGTGGCAATCAGCCCCAGCATTTT	CASSKARGNQPQHF
TRBD2	TRBV7-3	TRBJ2-3	many	TGTGCCAGCAGCCCGGGAGGCAGAGGGACAGATACGCAGTATTTT	CASSPGGRGTDTQYF
.	TRBV28	TRBJ1-2	.	TGTGCCAGCAGCTTTCCGGACCGCTTCACGGGCTACACCTTC	CASSFPDRFTGYTF
.	TRBV20-1	TRBJ2-1	many	TGCAGTGCCTACCGGGACTGGATAAGGGACGAGCAGTTCTTC	CSAYRDWIRDEQFF
.	TRBV19	TRBJ1-5	.	TGTGCCAGTAGCTCGGTCCTTCGGAATCAGCCCCAGCATTTT	CASSSVLRNQPQHF
.	TRBV29-1	TRBJ1-5	many	TGCAGCGTTGGGACAGACTCTAGCAATCAGCCCCAGCATTTT	CSVGTDSSNQPQHF
.	TRBV27	TRBJ2-7	many	TGTGCCAGCGGGTGGACGGGAGTCCACGAGCAGTACTTC	CASGWTGVHEQYF